A selection of T cell receptor beta chains follows, all from one sample in a study of a mutant IDH1 vaccine in newly diagnosed glioma. Their recognized antigens are unknown. Assay: immunoSEQ multiplex PCR; the TCRdb copy retains only in-frame clones and omits some. The sample consists of 75,000 to 80,000 clones, around 83% of them appearing once. Sequenced material: PBMCs, taken from a glioma patient whose treatment included an IDH1 peptide vaccine. The receptors stem from a woman between 45 and 60 years old with glioma. The CDR3 runs from the conserved cysteine through the conserved F or W. A D gene is named only where the DNA matches it firmly. A row's size may be missing; if present it is once, few, many or a size class.

d_call: .; v_call: TRBV18; j_call: TRBJ2-7; clone_size: .; cdr3_nt: TGTGCCAGCTCACTCACGATGGGCGGGGAGCAGTACTTC; cdr3_aa: CASSLTMGGEQYF
d_call: .; v_call: TRBV30; j_call: TRBJ2-7; clone_size: .; cdr3_nt: TGTGCCTGGAGTACTTTGGGACTCGACGCCTACGAGCAGTACTTC; cdr3_aa: CAWSTLGLDAYEQYF
d_call: TRBD2; v_call: TRBV28; j_call: TRBJ2-1; clone_size: .; cdr3_nt: TGTGCCAGCAGTTTAGGTAGCGGGAGCTCCTACAATGAGCAGTTCTTC; cdr3_aa: CASSLGSGSSYNEQFF
d_call: .; v_call: TRBV5-4; j_call: TRBJ1-1; clone_size: few; cdr3_nt: TGTGCCAGCAGCTCGGGACAAATGATGAACACTGAAGCTTTCTTT; cdr3_aa: CASSSGQMMNTEAFF
d_call: .; v_call: TRBV7-2; j_call: TRBJ2-7; clone_size: .; cdr3_nt: TGTGCCAGCAGCTTAGCGTCACATATGAGCTACGAGCAGTACTTC; cdr3_aa: CASSLASHMSYEQYF
d_call: .; v_call: TRBV5-4; j_call: TRBJ2-1; clone_size: .; cdr3_nt: TGTGCCAGCAGCTTGGGGTTAGGGGGTCACAATGAGCAGTTCTTC; cdr3_aa: CASSLGLGGHNEQFF
d_call: .; v_call: TRBV9; j_call: TRBJ2-4; clone_size: .; cdr3_nt: TGTGCCAGCAGCGTAGGACAGAAGGACATTCAGTACTTC; cdr3_aa: CASSVGQKDIQYF
d_call: .; v_call: TRBV15; j_call: TRBJ1-1; clone_size: once; cdr3_nt: TGTGCCACCAGCAGCGTGGGACCCACTGAAGCTTTCTTT; cdr3_aa: CATSSVGPTEAFF
d_call: .; v_call: TRBV9; j_call: TRBJ1-5; clone_size: .; cdr3_nt: TGTGCCAGCAGCGGCGGCGGGTCTGGCAATCAGCCCCAGCATTTT; cdr3_aa: CASSGGGSGNQPQHF
d_call: .; v_call: TRBV15; j_call: TRBJ1-5; clone_size: .; cdr3_nt: TGTGCCACCAGCAGAGATTTCACGGGTGAAGGCTCCTATCAGCCCCAGCATTTT; cdr3_aa: CATSRDFTGEGSYQPQHF
d_call: .; v_call: TRBV7-6; j_call: TRBJ2-7; clone_size: .; cdr3_nt: TGTGCCAGCAGCTTATCCGAGAACGGCGAGCAGTACTTC; cdr3_aa: CASSLSENGEQYF
d_call: .; v_call: TRBV18; j_call: TRBJ1-1; clone_size: .; cdr3_nt: TGTGCCAGCTCACAGGGCACGAACACTGAAGCTTTCTTT; cdr3_aa: CASSQGTNTEAFF
d_call: .; v_call: TRBV18; j_call: TRBJ2-1; clone_size: .; cdr3_nt: TGTGCCAGCTCACCAGAGGGATGGGAGCTCTCCTACAATGAGCAGTTCTTC; cdr3_aa: CASSPEGWELSYNEQFF
d_call: .; v_call: TRBV5-6; j_call: TRBJ2-5; clone_size: once; cdr3_nt: TGTGCCAGCACCTCTGGGGCAGAGACCCAGTACTTC; cdr3_aa: CASTSGAETQYF
d_call: TRBD1; v_call: TRBV6-6; j_call: TRBJ1-6; clone_size: .; cdr3_nt: TGTGCCAGCAGTTATCCGGGACAGAATTCACCCCTCCACTTT; cdr3_aa: CASSYPGQNSPLHF
d_call: TRBD2; v_call: TRBV7-2; j_call: TRBJ2-1; clone_size: once; cdr3_nt: TGTGCCAGCAGCTCTAGGGGGGGCCTGGGACTAGCGGGAGATGAGCAGTTCTTC; cdr3_aa: CASSSRGGLGLAGDEQFF
d_call: .; v_call: TRBV2; j_call: TRBJ2-7; clone_size: .; cdr3_nt: TGTGCCAGCAGTGAAATGGGCGGGGTAGCATCAGAGCAGTACTTC; cdr3_aa: CASSEMGGVASEQYF
d_call: .; v_call: TRBV7-9; j_call: TRBJ1-2; clone_size: once; cdr3_nt: TGTGCCAGCAGCAGGGGTCTTGGCTATGGCTACACCTTC; cdr3_aa: CASSRGLGYGYTF
d_call: TRBD1; v_call: TRBV5-1; j_call: TRBJ1-5; clone_size: .; cdr3_nt: TGCGCCAGCAGCTCGGCGACAGGGGGCACAGATAGCAATCAGCCCCAGCATTTT; cdr3_aa: CASSSATGGTDSNQPQHF
d_call: .; v_call: TRBV5-6; j_call: TRBJ2-7; clone_size: .; cdr3_nt: TGTGCCAGCAGCTTTCGTGGAGGGGCCTCCTACGAGCAGTACTTC; cdr3_aa: CASSFRGGASYEQYF
d_call: .; v_call: TRBV5-1; j_call: TRBJ1-1; clone_size: .; cdr3_nt: TGCGCCAGCAGCACTACATCCAACACTGAAGCTTTCTTT; cdr3_aa: CASSTTSNTEAFF